The rows below give T cell receptor beta chains drawn from one sample of a study of beta chain features in type 1 diabetes. The repertoire was sequenced with immunoSEQ multiplex PCR; TCRdb's copy has only in-frame clones and lacks some. The table lists more than 140,000 clones, about a tenth of them singletons. The sequencing input was central memory CD4+ T cells from blood. Receptors originate from a woman aged 40-49 years in good health. Each CDR3 is given with its conserved first and last residue. A D gene is named only where the DNA matches it firmly. Not all rows give a size; the values are once, few, many and, for expanded clones, a class.

d_gene,j_gene,abundance,v_gene,CDR3aa,CDR3nt
TRBD1,TRBJ2-5,.,TRBV7-2,CASSATTGTGGETQYF,TGTGCCAGCAGCGCAACGACCGGGACAGGGGGGGAGACCCAGTACTTC
.,TRBJ2-7,.,TRBV11-2,CASSPVAFSYEQYF,TGTGCCAGCAGCCCAGTGGCATTTTCCTACGAGCAGTACTTC
.,TRBJ2-5,few,TRBV5-1,CASSLGEMETQYF,TGCGCCAGCAGCTTGGGGGAGATGGAGACCCAGTACTTC
TRBD2,TRBJ2-7,.,TRBV7-2,CASSGSGTSSYEQYF,TGTGCCAGCAGCGGGTCCGGGACTAGCTCTTACGAGCAGTACTTC
.,TRBJ2-7,many,TRBV29-1,CSVEDNRAHEQYF,TGCAGCGTTGAAGATAACAGGGCCCACGAGCAGTACTTC
TRBD1,TRBJ2-5,.,TRBV2,CASITYSRDSRETQYF,TGTGCCAGCATTACGTACTCCCGGGACAGCCGGGAGACCCAGTACTTC
.,TRBJ2-1,.,TRBV6-4,CASSTPRAGVNEQFF,TGTGCCAGCAGTACTCCGCGGGCAGGTGTTAATGAGCAGTTCTTC
.,TRBJ2-2,few,TRBV6-5,CASSRLNTGELFF,TGTGCCAGCAGTAGACTGAACACCGGGGAGCTGTTTTTT
.,TRBJ1-2,few,TRBV7-2,CASSLVSGGGGGYTF,TGTGCCAGCAGCTTAGTCTCTGGGGGCGGTGGTGGCTACACCTTC
TRBD1,TRBJ1-1,few,TRBV11-2,CASSKTGYTEAFF,TGTGCCAGCAGCAAGACAGGGTACACTGAAGCTTTCTTT
TRBD1,TRBJ1-1,.,TRBV5-6,CASSYGTGNKAFF,TGTGCCAGCAGTTATGGGACAGGCAATAAAGCTTTCTTT
TRBD1,TRBJ2-5,once,TRBV11-1,CASSLIQGAQETQYF,TGTGCCAGCAGCCTTATACAGGGGGCGCAGGAGACCCAGTACTTC
.,TRBJ1-5,.,TRBV19,CASSADTNQPQHF,TGTGCCAGTAGTGCGGACACCAATCAGCCCCAGCATTTT
.,TRBJ2-3,.,TRBV25-1,CASENGQASTDTQYF,TGTGCCAGCGAGAATGGGCAGGCGAGCACAGATACGCAGTATTTT
TRBD2,TRBJ2-3,.,TRBV7-8,CASSRLAGTTDTQYF,TGTGCCAGCAGTCGACTAGCGGGGACCACAGATACGCAGTATTTT
TRBD1,TRBJ2-1,.,TRBV6-5,CASSQDRARNEQFF,TGTGCCAGCAGTCAGGACAGGGCCCGCAATGAGCAGTTCTTC
.,TRBJ2-7,few,TRBV9,CASSVGGTKGSEQYF,TGTGCCAGCAGCGTAGGTGGGACAAAGGGGTCCGAGCAGTACTTC
TRBD2,TRBJ2-1,.,TRBV11-2,CASSSGLASSNEQFF,TGTGCCAGCAGCTCGGGACTAGCGAGTTCCAATGAGCAGTTCTTC
.,TRBJ1-5,.,TRBV6-1,CASSEARGKDQPQHF,TGTGCCAGCAGTGAAGCTAGGGGGAAGGATCAGCCCCAGCATTTT
.,TRBJ2-4,few,TRBV7-9,CASSRRSTVAKNIQYF,TGTGCCAGCAGCCGAAGATCGACAGTAGCCAAAAACATTCAGTACTTC
.,TRBJ2-7,many,TRBV7-2,CASSSGALTYEQYF,TGTGCCAGCAGCTCTGGAGCGCTTACCTACGAGCAGTACTTC
.,TRBJ2-3,few,TRBV6-5,CASSSRTSTDTQYF,TGTGCCAGCAGTTCCCGGACTAGCACAGATACGCAGTATTTT
.,TRBJ1-2,.,TRBV11-2,CASSLGGHGGYTF,TGTGCCAGCAGCTTAGGGGGGCATGGTGGCTACACCTTC
.,TRBJ2-1,few,TRBV5-1,CASSLGPRGAGNEQFF,TGCGCCAGCAGCTTGGGCCCCAGGGGGGCTGGCAATGAGCAGTTCTTC
.,TRBJ1-3,few,TRBV10-3,CASQQGGGNTIYF,TGTGCCAGTCAACAGGGTGGAGGAAACACCATATATTTT
.,TRBJ2-1,few,TRBV2,CASSYSGEQFF,TGTGCCAGCAGCTACTCCGGGGAGCAGTTCTTC
TRBD2,TRBJ2-1,few,TRBV5-4,CASSYPGLAATNEQFF,TGTGCCAGCAGTTACCCGGGACTAGCGGCGACGAATGAGCAGTTCTTC
.,TRBJ2-7,many,TRBV23-1,CASSQDTDRSSYEQYF,TGCGCCAGCAGTCAAGATACAGACAGGAGCTCCTACGAGCAGTACTTC
TRBD2,TRBJ2-5,.,TRBV11-2,CASSSTASGVLTQYF,TGTGCCAGCAGCTCCACGGCTAGCGGAGTCCTGACCCAGTACTTC
TRBD1,TRBJ1-1,many,TRBV2,CASSNRGVDTEAFF,TGTGCCAGCAGCAACAGGGGAGTGGACACTGAAGCTTTCTTT
.,TRBJ2-3,.,TRBV10-3,CAIRGGAGTDTQYF,TGTGCCATCAGGGGGGGGGCTGGCACAGATACGCAGTATTTT
.,TRBJ2-3,.,TRBV6-5,CAITGGGLPDTQYF,TGTGCCATCACGGGCGGAGGCCTCCCAGATACGCAGTATTTT
.,TRBJ2-5,.,TRBV6-1,CASSEMWGRTRETQYF,TGTGCCAGCAGTGAAATGTGGGGGCGGACGAGGGAGACCCAGTACTTC
TRBD1,TRBJ2-7,.,TRBV11-2,CASSPGTGTPYEQYF,TGTGCCAGCAGCCCTGGGACAGGGACTCCTTACGAGCAGTACTTC
TRBD2,TRBJ2-1,few,TRBV5-4,CASSLGRAGGPGNEQFF,TGTGCCAGCAGCTTGGGAAGAGCGGGGGGGCCAGGCAATGAGCAGTTCTTC
TRBD1,TRBJ2-1,many,TRBV7-9,CASSPPTGGPYNEQFF,TGTGCCAGCAGCCCCCCGACAGGGGGTCCCTACAATGAGCAGTTCTTC
TRBD2,TRBJ2-3,few,TRBV5-6,CASSFRGVTDTQYF,TGTGCCAGCAGCTTTCGGGGGGTAACAGATACGCAGTATTTT
TRBD2,TRBJ2-3,few,TRBV28,CASISGGAYTQYF,TGTGCCAGCATAAGCGGGGGGGCGTATACGCAGTATTTT
.,TRBJ2-5,few,TRBV25-1,CASSEAVWYLGTQYF,TGTGCCAGCAGTGAGGCGGTTTGGTATCTCGGGACCCAGTACTTC
TRBD1,TRBJ2-7,few,TRBV5-4,CASSLGQGVDYEQYF,TGTGCCAGCAGCTTGGGACAGGGGGTGGACTACGAGCAGTACTTC
.,TRBJ2-3,.,TRBV5-1,CASSPGRTDGVDTQYF,TGCGCCAGCAGCCCCGGTAGGACCGACGGGGTAGATACGCAGTATTTT
TRBD1,TRBJ1-4,.,TRBV2,CASSSQGARNSEKLFF,TGTGCCAGCAGTTCACAGGGGGCGCGTAATAGCGAAAAACTGTTTTTT
.,TRBJ2-1,.,TRBV2,CASSDLGQGSSYNEQFF,TGTGCCAGCAGTGATCTGGGGCAGGGAAGCTCCTACAATGAGCAGTTCTTC
TRBD2,TRBJ2-3,.,TRBV28,CASSLPGLAGPTDTQYF,TGTGCCAGCAGTTTGCCGGGACTAGCGGGGCCCACAGATACGCAGTATTTT
TRBD1,TRBJ2-7,once,TRBV6-5,CASSPRQGTSYEQYF,TGTGCCAGCAGTCCCCGACAGGGGACCTCCTACGAGCAGTACTTC
.,TRBJ2-2,.,TRBV6-5,CASSYSGNTGELFF,TGTGCCAGCAGTTACTCCGGGAATACCGGGGAGCTGTTTTTT
TRBD1,TRBJ1-2,few,TRBV7-7,CASSSRDRARRCGYTF,TGTGCCAGCAGCTCGCGGGACAGGGCTCGAAGGTGTGGCTACACCTTC
.,TRBJ1-2,many,TRBV28,CASSLRRYGYTF,TGTGCCAGCAGTTTACGCAGATATGGCTACACCTTC
.,TRBJ2-5,many,TRBV5-1,CASSGGMGTETQYF,TGCGCCAGCAGCGGAGGGATGGGAACGGAGACCCAGTACTTC
.,TRBJ2-1,.,TRBV7-9,CASSPDRQFYNEQFF,TGTGCCAGCAGCCCTGACAGACAGTTCTACAATGAGCAGTTCTTC
TRBD1,TRBJ1-1,few,TRBV6-1,CASSDREGNTEAFF,TGTGCCAGCAGCGACAGGGAAGGGAACACTGAAGCTTTCTTT
TRBD2,TRBJ2-7,.,TRBV6-5,CASSRTGGTYEQYF,TGTGCCAGCAGTCGGACGGGGGGGACCTACGAGCAGTACTTC
TRBD2,TRBJ2-1,many,TRBV11-2,CASSFRVAGRDNEQFF,TGTGCCAGCAGCTTCCGGGTAGCGGGGAGGGACAATGAGCAGTTCTTC
.,TRBJ1-1,.,TRBV5-6,CASSLILGGANTEAFF,TGTGCCAGCAGCTTGATCTTAGGGGGGGCGAACACTGAAGCTTTCTTT